This T cell receptor (beta chain) derives from a study of T cell repertoires in cytomegalovirus infection. For this clonotype: Its antigen remains unknown.

Per germline, CDR1 MGHRA and CDR2 YSYEKL. V was clipped by 4 bases and J by 6 bases; unmatched bases: 14. The CDR3 totals 17 residues. TCRdb recomputed calls from the reads with MiXCR, one row per CDR3 protein. The repertoire holds hundreds of thousands of distinct CDR3 sequences, roughly a third seen once, with 15% to 20% in the top ten. The chain combines TRBV4-1 with TRBJ1-5; TRBD1 matches 8 bases. The source is a human donor in good health (CMV status not recorded). Some clones in this sample may be carry-over from other donors' samples. Sequencing used cultured PBMCs, obtained from culture after CMV antigen stimulation. CDR3 sequence: CASSLQRSTGESQPQHF. The CDR3 nucleotides are TGCGCCAGCAGCCTCCAACGGTCGACAGGGGAGTCTCAGCCCCAGCATTTT.